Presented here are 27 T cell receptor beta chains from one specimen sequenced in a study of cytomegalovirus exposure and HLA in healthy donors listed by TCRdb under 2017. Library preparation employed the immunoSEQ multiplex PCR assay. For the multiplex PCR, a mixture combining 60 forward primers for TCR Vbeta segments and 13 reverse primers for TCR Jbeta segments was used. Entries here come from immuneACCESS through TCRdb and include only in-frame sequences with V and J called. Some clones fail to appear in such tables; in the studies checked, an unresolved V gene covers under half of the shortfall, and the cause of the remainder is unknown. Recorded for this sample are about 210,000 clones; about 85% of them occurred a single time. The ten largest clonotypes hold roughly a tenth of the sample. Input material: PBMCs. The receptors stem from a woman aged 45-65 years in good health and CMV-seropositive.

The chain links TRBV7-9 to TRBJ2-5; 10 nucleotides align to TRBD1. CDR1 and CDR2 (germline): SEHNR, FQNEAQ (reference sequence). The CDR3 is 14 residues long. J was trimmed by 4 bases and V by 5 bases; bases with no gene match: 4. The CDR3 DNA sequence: TGTGCCAGCAGCGGGACAGGGGCGGGAGAGACCCAGTACTTC. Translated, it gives CASSGTGAGETQYF.

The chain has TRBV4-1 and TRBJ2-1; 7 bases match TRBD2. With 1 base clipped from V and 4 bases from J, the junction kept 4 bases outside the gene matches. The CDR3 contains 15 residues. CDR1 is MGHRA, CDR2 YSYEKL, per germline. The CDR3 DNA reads TGCGCCAGCAGCCAAGGTCCGGGGGGTTACAATGAGCAGTTCTTC. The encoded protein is CASSQGPGGYNEQFF.

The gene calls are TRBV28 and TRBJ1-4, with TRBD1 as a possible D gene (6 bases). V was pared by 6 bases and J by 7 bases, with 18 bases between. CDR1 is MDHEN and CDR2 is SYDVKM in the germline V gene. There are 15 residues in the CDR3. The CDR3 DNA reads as TGTGCCAGCAGCCCCAGGGGACCGGGGAGTGAAAAACTGTTTTTT. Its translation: CASSPRGPGSEKLFF.

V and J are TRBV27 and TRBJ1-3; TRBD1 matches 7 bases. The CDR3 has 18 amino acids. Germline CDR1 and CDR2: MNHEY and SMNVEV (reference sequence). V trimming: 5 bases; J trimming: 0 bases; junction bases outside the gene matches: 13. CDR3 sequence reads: CASSPLFGTADSGNTIYF. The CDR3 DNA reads TGTGCCAGCAGTCCCCTATTCGGGACAGCCGACTCTGGAAACACCATATATTTT.

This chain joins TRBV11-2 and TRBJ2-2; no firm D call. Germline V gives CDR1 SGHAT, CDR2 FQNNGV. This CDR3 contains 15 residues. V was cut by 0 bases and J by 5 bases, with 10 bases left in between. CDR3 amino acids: CASSLDFVATGELFF. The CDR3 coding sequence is TGTGCCAGCAGCTTAGATTTCGTGGCTACCGGGGAGCTGTTTTTT.

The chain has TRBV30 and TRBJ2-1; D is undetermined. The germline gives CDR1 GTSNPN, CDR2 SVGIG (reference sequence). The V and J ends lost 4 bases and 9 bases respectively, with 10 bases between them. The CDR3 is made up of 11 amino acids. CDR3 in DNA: TGTGCCTGGATGGTCGACACTGAGCAGTTCTTC. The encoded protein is CAWMVDTEQFF.

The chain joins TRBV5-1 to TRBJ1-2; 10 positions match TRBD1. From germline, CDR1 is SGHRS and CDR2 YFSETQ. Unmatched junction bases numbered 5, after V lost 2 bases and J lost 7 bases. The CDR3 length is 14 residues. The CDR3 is CASSFGTGVFGYTF. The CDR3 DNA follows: TGCGCCAGCAGCTTTGGGACAGGGGTTTTTGGCTACACCTTC.

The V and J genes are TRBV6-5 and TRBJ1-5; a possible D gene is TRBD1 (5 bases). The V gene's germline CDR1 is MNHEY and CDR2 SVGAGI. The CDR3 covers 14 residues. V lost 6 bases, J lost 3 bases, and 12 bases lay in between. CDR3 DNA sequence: TGTGCCAGCAGAAGCGGGGGGTTCAATCAGCCCCAGCATTTT. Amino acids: CASRSGGFNQPQHF.

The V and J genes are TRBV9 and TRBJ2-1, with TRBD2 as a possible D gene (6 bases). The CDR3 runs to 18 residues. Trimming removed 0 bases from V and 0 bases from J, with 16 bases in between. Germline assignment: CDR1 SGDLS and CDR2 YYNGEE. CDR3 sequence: CASSVGGLAPSSYNEQFF. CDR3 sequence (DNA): TGTGCCAGCAGCGTAGGGGGTCTAGCGCCGAGCTCCTACAATGAGCAGTTCTTC.

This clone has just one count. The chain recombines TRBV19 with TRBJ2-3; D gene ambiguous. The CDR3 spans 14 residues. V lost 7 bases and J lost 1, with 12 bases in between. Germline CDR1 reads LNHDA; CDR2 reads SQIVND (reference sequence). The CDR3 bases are TGTGCCAGTACCTCGGGTGGAGGCACAGATACGCAGTATTTT. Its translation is CASTSGGGTDTQYF.

The CDR3 here is CASSLGGGNTEAFF. The CDR3 nucleotides are TGTGCCAGCAGCTTAGGCGGGGGAAACACTGAAGCTTTCTTT. The chain is built from TRBV11-2 and TRBJ1-1; maybe TRBD1 (5 bases). Germline CDR1 and CDR2: SGHAT and FQNNGV. There are 14 residues in the CDR3. Trimming took off 1 base at V and 2 bases at J, with 8 bases between the two ends.

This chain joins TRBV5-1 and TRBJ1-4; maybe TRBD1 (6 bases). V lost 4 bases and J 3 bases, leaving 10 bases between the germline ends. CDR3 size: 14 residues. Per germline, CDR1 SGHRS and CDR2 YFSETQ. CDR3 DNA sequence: TGCGCCAGCAGCCAGGGGTCTCCTAATGAAAAACTGTTTTTT. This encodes CASSQGSPNEKLFF.

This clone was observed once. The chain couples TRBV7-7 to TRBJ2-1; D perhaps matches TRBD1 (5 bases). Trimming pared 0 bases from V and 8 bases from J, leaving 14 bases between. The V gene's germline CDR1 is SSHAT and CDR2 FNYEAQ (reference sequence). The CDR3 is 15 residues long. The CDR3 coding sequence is TGTGCCAGCAGCTTAGCAGCAGGGTTTACTTATGAGCAGTTCTTC. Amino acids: CASSLAAGFTYEQFF.

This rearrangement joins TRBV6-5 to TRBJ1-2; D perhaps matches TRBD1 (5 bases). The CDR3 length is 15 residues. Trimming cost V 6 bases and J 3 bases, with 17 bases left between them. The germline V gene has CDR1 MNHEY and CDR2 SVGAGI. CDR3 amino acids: CASRTPTGGDYGYTF. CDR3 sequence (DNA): TGTGCCAGCAGGACCCCGACCGGGGGGGACTATGGCTACACCTTC.

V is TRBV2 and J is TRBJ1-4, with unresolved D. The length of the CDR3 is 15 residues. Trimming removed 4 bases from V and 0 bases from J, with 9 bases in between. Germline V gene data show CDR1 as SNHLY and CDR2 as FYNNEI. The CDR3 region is CASSGRLSTNEKLFF. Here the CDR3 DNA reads TGTGCCAGCAGTGGGAGACTTTCAACTAATGAAAAACTGTTTTTT.

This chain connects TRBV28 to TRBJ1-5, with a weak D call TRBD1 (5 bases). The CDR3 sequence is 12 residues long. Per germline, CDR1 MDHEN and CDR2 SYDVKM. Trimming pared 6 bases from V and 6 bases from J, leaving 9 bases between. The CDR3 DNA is TGTGCCAGCAGGGCGGGGGGTCAGCCCCAGCATTTT. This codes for CASRAGGQPQHF. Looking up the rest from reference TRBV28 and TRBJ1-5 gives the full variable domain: DVKVTQSSRYLVKRTGEKVFLECVQDMDHENMFWYRQDPGLGLRLIYFSYDVKMKEKGDIPEGYSVSREKKERFSLILESASTNQTSMYLCASRAGGQPQHFGDGTRLSIL.

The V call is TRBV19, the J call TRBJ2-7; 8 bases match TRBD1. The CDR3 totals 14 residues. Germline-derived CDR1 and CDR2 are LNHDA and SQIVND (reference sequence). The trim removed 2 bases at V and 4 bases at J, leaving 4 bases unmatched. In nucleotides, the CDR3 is TGTGCCAGTAGTATACGCAGGGGGCTTTACGAGCAGTACTTC. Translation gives CASSIRRGLYEQYF.

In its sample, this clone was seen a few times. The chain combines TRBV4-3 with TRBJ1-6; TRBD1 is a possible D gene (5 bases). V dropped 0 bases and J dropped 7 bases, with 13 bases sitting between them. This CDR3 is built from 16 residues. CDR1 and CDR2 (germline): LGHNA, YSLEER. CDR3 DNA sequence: TGCGCCAGCAGCCAAGAGCCTCAGGGTGGGAATTCACCCCTCCACTTT. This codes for CASSQEPQGGNSPLHF.

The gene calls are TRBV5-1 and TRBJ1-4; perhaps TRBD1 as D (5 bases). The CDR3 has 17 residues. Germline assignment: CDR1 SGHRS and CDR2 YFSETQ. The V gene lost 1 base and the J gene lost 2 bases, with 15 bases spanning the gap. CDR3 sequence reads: CASSLSQGGRTNEKLFF. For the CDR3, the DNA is TGCGCCAGCAGCTTGAGCCAGGGAGGTCGGACTAATGAAAAACTGTTTTTT.

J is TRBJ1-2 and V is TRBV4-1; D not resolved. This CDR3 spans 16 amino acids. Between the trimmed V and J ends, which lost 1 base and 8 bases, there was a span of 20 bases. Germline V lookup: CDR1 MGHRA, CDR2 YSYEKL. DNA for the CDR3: TGCGCCAGCAGCCAAGGGGCACGGAACCCCGAAGTAGGCTACACCTTC. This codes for CASSQGARNPEVGYTF.

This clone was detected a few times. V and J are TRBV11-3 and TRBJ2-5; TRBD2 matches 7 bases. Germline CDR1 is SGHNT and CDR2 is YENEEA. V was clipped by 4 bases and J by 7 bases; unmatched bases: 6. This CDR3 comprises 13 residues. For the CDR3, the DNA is TGTGCCAGCAGCTCATCGGGAGGAGGGACCCAGTACTTC. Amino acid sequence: CASSSSGGGTQYF. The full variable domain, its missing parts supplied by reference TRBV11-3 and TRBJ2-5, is EAGVVQSPRYKIIEKKQPVAFWCNPISGHNTLYWYLQNLGQGPELLIRYENEEAVDDSQLPKDRFSAERLKGVDSTLKIQPAELGDSAVYLCASSSSGGGTQYFGPGTRLLVL.

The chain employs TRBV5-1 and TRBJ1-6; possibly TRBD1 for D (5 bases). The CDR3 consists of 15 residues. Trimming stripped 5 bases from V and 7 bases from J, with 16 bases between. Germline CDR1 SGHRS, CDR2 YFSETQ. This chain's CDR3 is CASRGGGDSNSPLHF. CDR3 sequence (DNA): TGCGCCAGCAGGGGCGGGGGGGACTCAAATTCACCCCTCCACTTT.

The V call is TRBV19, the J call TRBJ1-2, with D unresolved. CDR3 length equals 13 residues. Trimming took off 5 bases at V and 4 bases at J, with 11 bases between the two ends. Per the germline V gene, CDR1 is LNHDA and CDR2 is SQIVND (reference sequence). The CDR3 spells CASSPRDSYGYTF. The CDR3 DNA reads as TGTGCCAGTAGTCCTCGGGATAGCTATGGCTACACCTTC.

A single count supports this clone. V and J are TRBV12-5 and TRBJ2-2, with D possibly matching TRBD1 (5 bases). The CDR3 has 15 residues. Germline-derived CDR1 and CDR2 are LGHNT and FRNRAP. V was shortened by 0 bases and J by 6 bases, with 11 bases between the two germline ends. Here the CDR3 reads CASGLVPGLSGELFF. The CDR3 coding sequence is TGTGCTAGTGGTTTGGTACCAGGGCTATCCGGGGAGCTGTTTTTT.

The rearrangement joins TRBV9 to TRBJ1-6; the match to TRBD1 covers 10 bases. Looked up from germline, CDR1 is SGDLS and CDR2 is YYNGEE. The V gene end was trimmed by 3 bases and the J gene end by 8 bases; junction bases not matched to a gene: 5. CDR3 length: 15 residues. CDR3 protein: CASSGQGALDSPLHF. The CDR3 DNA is TGTGCCAGCAGCGGACAGGGGGCTCTCGATTCACCCCTCCACTTT.

The CDR3: CASSLPQRTGGTGELFF. The CDR3 region has the DNA TGTGCCAGCAGCCTCCCCCAAAGGACAGGGGGAACCGGGGAGCTGTTTTTT. The J gene is TRBJ2-2, the V gene TRBV7-9; 10 nucleotides align to TRBD1. The J segment lost 5 bases and the V segment lost 5 bases, leaving 11 bases of the junction unmatched. The CDR3 spans 17 residues. Germline V gene data show CDR1 as SEHNR and CDR2 as FQNEAQ (reference sequence).

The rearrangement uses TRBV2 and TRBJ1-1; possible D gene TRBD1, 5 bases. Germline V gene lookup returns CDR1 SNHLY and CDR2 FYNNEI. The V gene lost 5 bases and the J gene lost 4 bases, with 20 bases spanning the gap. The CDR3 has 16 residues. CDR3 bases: TGTGCCAGCAGTCAAAATAGAGGGGCGCGGGGCACTGAAGCTTTCTTT. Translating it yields CASSQNRGARGTEAFF.